This entry describes one TCR beta chain. The target of this receptor is not known. Base qualities are not recorded, but no much larger clone differs from it by a single base. The data originate from a study of CD8 T cells in Susac syndrome (dated by TCRdb to about 2019). Turning to the overall study: Whether CD8+ T cell activation and differentiation in Susac syndrome was antigen driven was tested using repertoire sequencing. General study outcomes and caveats: The number of individuals in the TCR sequencing and HLA analysis was acknowledged as relatively small.

RNA was extracted using the RNeasy kit, and about 0.5 to 1 ug of the RNA was reverse transcribed with random hexamers. TCR beta CDR3 regions were amplified with the immunoSEQ multiplex PCR assay covering 54 Vbeta and 13 Jbeta segments. To correct PCR amplification bias, a synthetic template baseline was used for both primer optimization and computational correction. In the original analysis: Only productive sequences were kept, with reads annotated to V, D and J genes according to IMGT and analyzed in immunoSEQ Analyzer. Clonality was calculated as one minus the Shannon entropy normalized by log2 of the number of productive unique sequences. Public and private clones were assessed among the 100 most prevalent clones of each patient and control. Clones were defined as Susac-specific when absent from the healthy and MS cohorts, from approximately 1,100 published viral clones and from other ImmuneACCESS disease sequences. Using fastp trimming at Q25 and MiXCR clonotype assembly, TCRdb reanalyzed the public sequencing data and kept in-frame beta chains. Duplicate CDR3 protein sequences are folded into a single record with the most common DNA and genes. These V and J calls originate from TCRdb's pipeline instead of the authors' own analysis. The sample has around 300,000 distinct CDR3 sequences on record, roughly nine tenths of them singletons. The top ten hold approximately 0.065% of the sample.

From a lookup of the germline V gene, CDR1 and CDR2 are SGHRS and YFSETQ. V loses 4 bases, J loses 7 bases, and the germline ends lie 18 bases apart. Counted from cysteine to phenylalanine, this CDR3 has 15 amino acids. The entry retains the CDR3 DNA only, 45 bases that are in frame from base 1. High-throughput TCR beta sequencing profiled peripheral blood CD8+ and CD4+ T cells from healthy donors, Susac syndrome patients and multiple sclerosis patients. The multiple sclerosis controls were treatment-naive patients who had stable or active relapsing-remitting disease and met the revised McDonald criteria. Bulk CD8+ and CD4+ T cells were purified by magnetic negative isolation, whereas CD8+ TEMRA cells were enriched by FACS. Blood was collected in EDTA tubes and processed within 24 hours, with PBMCs isolated through density gradient centrifugation. PBMCs intended for TCR sequencing were cryopreserved in liquid nitrogen and were subsequently thawed in a 37 degrees C water bath. Purity of sorted or isolated CD4+, CD8+ and CD8+ TEMRA cells was at least 90%.

The receptor's source is a human donor with multiple sclerosis. The V and J segments used are TRBV5-1 and TRBJ2-1, with a weak D call of TRBD2 (6 bases match). The sample was CD4+ T cells from PBMCs. The CDR3 protein sequence reads: CASSQGTPLNNEQFF. The base sequence is TGCGCCAGCAGCCAAGGGACTCCACTGAATAATGAGCAGTTCTTC.